This T cell receptor beta chain was retrieved from a study of T cell repertoires in cytomegalovirus infection (dated by TCRdb to about 2019). In terms of the full investigation: Because public TCR beta signatures pointed to carriage of CMV infection together with the matching HLA type, the HLA type of each donor mattered for the analysis.

Overall study results and their limits: In both this cohort and an independent roughly 330-donor cohort, the cumulative frequency of public TCR beta family members distinguished carriers of CMV infection plus the relevant HLA type. In the ex vivo response, HLA-C-restricted CMV-specific TCR beta clonotypes were dominant, and in two of eight donors the single most frequent clonotype came from this HLA-C-restricted group.

Data came from an Illumina HiSeq 1500. TCRdb handled the public reads itself, with Q25 trimming in fastp and clone calling in MiXCR, and kept productive beta chains. Duplicate CDR3 protein sequences are folded into a single record with the most common DNA and genes. This sample comprises more than 400,000 distinct CDR3 sequences, around 27% of them detected only once. About 13% of the sample is taken by the ten largest. V sheds 0 bases and J sheds 2 bases, leaving 5 bases between their ends. The germline V gene encodes CDR1 SQVTM and CDR2 ANQGSEA. Reading from cysteine to phenylalanine, the CDR3 counts 12 amino acids. The entry retains the CDR3 DNA only, 36 bases that are in frame from base 1. This clonotype has a handful of counts. No antigen is known for it. Base qualities are missing; no much larger clone stands one base away.

Recombination joined TRBV29-1 with TRBJ2-7; the D segment could be TRBD1, given 5 matching bases. The sequence came from a human donor in good health (CMV status not recorded). Some clones in this sample may be carry-over from other donors' samples. Sample: PBMCs. The DNA sequence is as follows: TGCAGCGTTGAAGAGGGGCCCTACGAGCAGTACTTC. Translated, it reads CSVEEGPYEQYF.